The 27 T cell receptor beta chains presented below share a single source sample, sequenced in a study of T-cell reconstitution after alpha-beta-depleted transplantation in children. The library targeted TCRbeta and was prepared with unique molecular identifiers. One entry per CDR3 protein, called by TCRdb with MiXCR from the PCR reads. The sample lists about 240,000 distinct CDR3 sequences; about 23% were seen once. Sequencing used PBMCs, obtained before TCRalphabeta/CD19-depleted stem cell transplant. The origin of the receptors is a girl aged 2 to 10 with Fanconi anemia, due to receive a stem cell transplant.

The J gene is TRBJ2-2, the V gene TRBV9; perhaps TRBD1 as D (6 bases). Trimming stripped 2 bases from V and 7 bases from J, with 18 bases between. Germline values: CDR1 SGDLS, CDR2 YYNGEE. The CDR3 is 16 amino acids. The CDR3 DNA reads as TGTGCCAGCAGCGTTGGACAACAGGGAATTTTCGGGGAGCTGTTTTTT. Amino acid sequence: CASSVGQQGIFGELFF.

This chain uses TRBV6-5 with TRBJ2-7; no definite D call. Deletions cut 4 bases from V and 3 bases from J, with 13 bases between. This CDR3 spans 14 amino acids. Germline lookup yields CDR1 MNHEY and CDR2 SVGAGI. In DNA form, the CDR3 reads TGTGCCAGCAGTTTAGCCTCCTTTCACTACGAGCAGTACTTC. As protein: CASSLASFHYEQYF.

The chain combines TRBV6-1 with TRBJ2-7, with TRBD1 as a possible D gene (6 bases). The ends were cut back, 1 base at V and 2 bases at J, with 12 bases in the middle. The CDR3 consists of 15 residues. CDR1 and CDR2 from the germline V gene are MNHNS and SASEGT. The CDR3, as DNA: TGTGCCAGCAGTGAAGAGGGGGTATTGGCCTACGAGCAGTACTTC. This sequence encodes CASSEEGVLAYEQYF.

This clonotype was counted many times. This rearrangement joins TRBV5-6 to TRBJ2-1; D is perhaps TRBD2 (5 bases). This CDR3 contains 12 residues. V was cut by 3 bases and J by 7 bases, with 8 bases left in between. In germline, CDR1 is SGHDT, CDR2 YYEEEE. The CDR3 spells CASSSSGNEQFF. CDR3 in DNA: TGTGCCAGCAGCTCGTCGGGGAATGAGCAGTTCTTC.

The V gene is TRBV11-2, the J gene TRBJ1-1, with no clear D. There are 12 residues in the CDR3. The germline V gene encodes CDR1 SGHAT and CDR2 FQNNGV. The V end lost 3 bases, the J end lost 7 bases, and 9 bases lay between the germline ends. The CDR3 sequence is CASSFGPLEAFF. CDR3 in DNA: TGTGCCAGCAGCTTCGGACCGCTTGAAGCTTTCTTT.

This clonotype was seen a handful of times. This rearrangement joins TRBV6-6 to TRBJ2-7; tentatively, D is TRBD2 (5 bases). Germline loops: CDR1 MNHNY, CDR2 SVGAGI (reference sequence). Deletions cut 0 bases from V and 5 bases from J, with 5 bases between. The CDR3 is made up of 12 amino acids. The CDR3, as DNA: TGTGCCAGCAGTTACTCCGGGGACGAGCAGTACTTC. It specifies CASSYSGDEQYF.

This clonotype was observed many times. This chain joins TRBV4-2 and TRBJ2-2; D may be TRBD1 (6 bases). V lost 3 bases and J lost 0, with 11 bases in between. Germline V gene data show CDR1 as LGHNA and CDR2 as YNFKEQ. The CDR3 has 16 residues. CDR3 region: CASSHASGANTGELFF. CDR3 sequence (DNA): TGTGCCAGCAGCCATGCGTCAGGGGCGAACACCGGGGAGCTGTTTTTT.

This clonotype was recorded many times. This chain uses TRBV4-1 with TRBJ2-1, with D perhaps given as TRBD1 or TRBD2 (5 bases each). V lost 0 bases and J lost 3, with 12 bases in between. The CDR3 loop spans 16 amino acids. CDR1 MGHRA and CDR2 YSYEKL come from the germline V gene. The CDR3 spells CASSQDEGPHYNEQFF. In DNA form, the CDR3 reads TGCGCCAGCAGCCAAGATGAGGGACCTCACTACAATGAGCAGTTCTTC.

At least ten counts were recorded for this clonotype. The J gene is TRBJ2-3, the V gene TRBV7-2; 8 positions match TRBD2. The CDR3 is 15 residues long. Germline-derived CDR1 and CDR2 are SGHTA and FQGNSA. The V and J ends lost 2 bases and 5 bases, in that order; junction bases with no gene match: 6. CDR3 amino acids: CASSLLGGAGDTQYF. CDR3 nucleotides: TGTGCCAGCAGCTTACTCGGGGGGGCCGGAGATACGCAGTATTTT. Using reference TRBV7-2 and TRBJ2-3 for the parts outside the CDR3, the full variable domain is GAGVSQSPSNKVTEKGKDVELRCDPISGHTALYWYRQSLGQGLEFLIYFQGNSAPDKSGLPSDRFSAERTGGSVSTLTIQRTQQEDSAVYLCASSLLGGAGDTQYFGPGTRLTVL.

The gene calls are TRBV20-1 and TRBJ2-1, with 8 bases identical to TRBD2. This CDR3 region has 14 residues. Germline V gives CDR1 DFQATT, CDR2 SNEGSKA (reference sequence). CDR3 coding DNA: TGCAGGGGCCAAGCCGGGACTAGTTTCACTGAGCAGTTCTTC. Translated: CRGQAGTSFTEQFF.

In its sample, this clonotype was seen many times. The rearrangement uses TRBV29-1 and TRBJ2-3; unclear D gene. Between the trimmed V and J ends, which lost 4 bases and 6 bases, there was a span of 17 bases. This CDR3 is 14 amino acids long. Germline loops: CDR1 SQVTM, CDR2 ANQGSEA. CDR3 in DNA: TGCAGCGTTGCCGTACCTCTTCCAAGCGATACGCAGTATTTT. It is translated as CSVAVPLPSDTQYF.

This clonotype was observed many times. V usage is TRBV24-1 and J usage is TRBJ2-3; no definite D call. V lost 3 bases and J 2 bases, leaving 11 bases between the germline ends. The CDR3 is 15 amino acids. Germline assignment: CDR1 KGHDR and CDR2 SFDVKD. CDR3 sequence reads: CATSDRSGPTDTQYF. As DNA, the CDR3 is TGTGCCACCAGTGATCGGTCCGGCCCCACAGATACGCAGTATTTT.

Here the CDR3 DNA reads TGTGCCAGCAGCCCCTACTACACTGAAGCTTTCTTT. It yields the protein CASSPYYTEAFF. V and J are TRBV7-9 and TRBJ1-1; D remains ambiguous. Deletions cut 5 bases from V and 3 bases from J, with 7 bases between. Germline-derived CDR1 and CDR2 are SEHNR and FQNEAQ (reference sequence). The CDR3 covers 12 residues.

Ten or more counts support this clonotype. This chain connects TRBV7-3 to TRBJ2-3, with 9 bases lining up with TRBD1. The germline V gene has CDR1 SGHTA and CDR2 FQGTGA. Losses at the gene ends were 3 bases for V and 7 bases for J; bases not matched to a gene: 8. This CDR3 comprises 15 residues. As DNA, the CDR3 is TGTGCCAGCAGCTTCGGGACAGGGCTGGGAAATACGCAGTATTTT. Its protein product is CASSFGTGLGNTQYF.

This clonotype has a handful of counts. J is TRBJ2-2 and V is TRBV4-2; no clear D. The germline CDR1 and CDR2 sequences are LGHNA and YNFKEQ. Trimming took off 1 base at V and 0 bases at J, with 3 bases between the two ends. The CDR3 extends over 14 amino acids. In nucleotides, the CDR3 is TGTGCCAGCAGCCAAGTCGCGAACACCGGGGAGCTGTTTTTT. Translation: CASSQVANTGELFF.

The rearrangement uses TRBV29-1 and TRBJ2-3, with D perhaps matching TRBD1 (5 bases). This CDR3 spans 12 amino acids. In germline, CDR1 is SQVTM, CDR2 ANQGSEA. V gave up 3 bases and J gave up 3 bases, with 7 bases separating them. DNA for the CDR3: TGCAGCGTTGAGGGGCATACAGATACGCAGTATTTT. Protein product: CSVEGHTDTQYF.

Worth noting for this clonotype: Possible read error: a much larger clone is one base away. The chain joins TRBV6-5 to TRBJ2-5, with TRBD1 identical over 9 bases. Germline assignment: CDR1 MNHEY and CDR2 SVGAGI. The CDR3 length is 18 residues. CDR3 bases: TGTGCCAGCACTTACGTAACTCCCGGACAGGGGTGGCAAGAGACCCAGTACTTC. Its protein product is CASTYVTPGQGWQETQYF.

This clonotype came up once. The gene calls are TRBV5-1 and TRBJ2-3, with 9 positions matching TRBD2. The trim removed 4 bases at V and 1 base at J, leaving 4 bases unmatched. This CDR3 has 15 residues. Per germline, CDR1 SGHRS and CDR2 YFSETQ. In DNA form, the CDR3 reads TGCGCCAGCAGCACCTTAGCGGGGGGCACAGATACGCAGTATTTT. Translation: CASSTLAGGTDTQYF.

CDR3 sequence (DNA): TGCGCCAGCAGCCAAGGTGCGGCGGGGGGGCTGGATACGCAGTATTTT. This gives the protein CASSQGAAGGLDTQYF. The chain combines TRBV4-1 with TRBJ2-3; TRBD2 aligns across 9 bases. Germline trimming cut 1 base from V and 6 bases from J; bases unmatched to any gene: 8. The CDR3 consists of 16 residues. CDR1 is MGHRA, CDR2 YSYEKL, per germline.

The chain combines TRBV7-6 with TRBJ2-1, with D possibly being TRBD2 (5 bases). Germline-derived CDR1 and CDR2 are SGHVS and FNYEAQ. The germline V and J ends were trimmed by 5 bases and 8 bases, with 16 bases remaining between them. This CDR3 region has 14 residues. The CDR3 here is CASSPFPGSDEQFF. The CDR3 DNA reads TGTGCCAGCAGCCCCTTTCCGGGGTCCGATGAGCAGTTCTTC.

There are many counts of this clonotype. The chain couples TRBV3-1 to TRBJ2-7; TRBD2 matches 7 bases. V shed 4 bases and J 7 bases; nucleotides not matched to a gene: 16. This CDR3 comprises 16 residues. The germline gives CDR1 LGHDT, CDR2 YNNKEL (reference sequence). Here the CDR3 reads CASSPIGGRPLTEQYF. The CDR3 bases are TGTGCCAGCAGCCCCATCGGGGGGAGGCCCCTCACAGAGCAGTACTTC.

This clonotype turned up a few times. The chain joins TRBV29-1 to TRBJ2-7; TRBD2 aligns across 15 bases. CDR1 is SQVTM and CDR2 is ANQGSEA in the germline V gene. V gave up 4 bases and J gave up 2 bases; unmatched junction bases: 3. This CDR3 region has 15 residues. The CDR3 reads CSVGTSGRVPYEQYF. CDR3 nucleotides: TGCAGCGTTGGGACTAGCGGGAGGGTGCCCTACGAGCAGTACTTC.

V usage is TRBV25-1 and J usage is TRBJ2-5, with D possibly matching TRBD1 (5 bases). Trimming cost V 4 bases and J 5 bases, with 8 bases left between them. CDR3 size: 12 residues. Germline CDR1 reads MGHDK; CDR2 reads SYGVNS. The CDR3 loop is CASSAGLETQYF. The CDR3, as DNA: TGTGCCAGCAGTGCAGGGTTGGAGACCCAGTACTTC.

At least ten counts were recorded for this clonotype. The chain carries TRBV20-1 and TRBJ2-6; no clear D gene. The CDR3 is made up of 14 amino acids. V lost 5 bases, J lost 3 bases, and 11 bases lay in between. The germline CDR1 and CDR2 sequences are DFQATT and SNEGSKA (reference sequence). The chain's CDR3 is CSAPVAGGANVLTF. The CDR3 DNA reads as TGCAGTGCTCCGGTAGCTGGTGGGGCCAACGTCCTGACTTTC.

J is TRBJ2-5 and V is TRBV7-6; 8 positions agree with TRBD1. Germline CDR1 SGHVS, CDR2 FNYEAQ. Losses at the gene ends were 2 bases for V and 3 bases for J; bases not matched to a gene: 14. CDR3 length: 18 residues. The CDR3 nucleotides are TGTGCCAGCAGCTTATCTTTCCGGACAGGGACCCTGAAAGAGACCCAGTACTTC. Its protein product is CASSLSFRTGTLKETQYF. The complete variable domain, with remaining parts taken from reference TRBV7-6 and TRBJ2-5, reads GAGVSQSPRYKVTKRGQDVALRCDPISGHVSLYWYRQALGQGPEFLTYFNYEAQQDKSGLPNDRFSAERPEGSISTLTIQRTEQRDSAMYRCASSLSFRTGTLKETQYFGPGTRLLVL.

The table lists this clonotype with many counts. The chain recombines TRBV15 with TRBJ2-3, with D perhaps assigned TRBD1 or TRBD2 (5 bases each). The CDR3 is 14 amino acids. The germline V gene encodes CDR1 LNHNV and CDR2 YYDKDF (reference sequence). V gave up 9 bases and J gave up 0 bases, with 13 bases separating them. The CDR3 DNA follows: TGTGCCACTCGGCCCGGGGCTAGCACAGATACGCAGTATTTT. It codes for CATRPGASTDTQYF.

CDR3 in DNA: TGCGCCAGCAGCTCTTACGGGAATGGCTACGAGCAGTACTTC. Its protein product is CASSSYGNGYEQYF. The genes are TRBV10-1 and TRBJ2-7; perhaps TRBD2 as D (5 bases). V lost 6 bases to trimming and J lost 3 bases, with 15 bases between them. CDR3 length: 14 amino acids. Germline V gives CDR1 WNHNN, CDR2 SYGVQD (reference sequence).